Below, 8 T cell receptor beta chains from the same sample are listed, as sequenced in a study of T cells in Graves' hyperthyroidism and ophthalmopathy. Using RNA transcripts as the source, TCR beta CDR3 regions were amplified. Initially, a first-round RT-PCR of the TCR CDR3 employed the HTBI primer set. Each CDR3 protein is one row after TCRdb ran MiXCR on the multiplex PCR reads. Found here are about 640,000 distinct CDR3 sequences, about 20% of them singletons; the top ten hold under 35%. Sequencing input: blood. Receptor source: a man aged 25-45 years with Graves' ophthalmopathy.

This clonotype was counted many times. CDR3 nucleotides: TGTGCCAGCAGCTTAGGAGGTTCCATGCAGCCCCAGCATTTT. It encodes CASSLGGSMQPQHF. The chain recombines TRBV11-2 with TRBJ1-5; D gene unclear. The CDR3 runs 14 residues. V gave up 1 base and J gave up 7 bases, with 11 bases separating them. The germline V gene has CDR1 SGHAT and CDR2 FQNNGV.

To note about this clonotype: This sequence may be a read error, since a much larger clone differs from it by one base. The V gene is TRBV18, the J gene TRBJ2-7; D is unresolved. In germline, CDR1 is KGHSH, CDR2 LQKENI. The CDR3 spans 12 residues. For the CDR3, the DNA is TGTGTCAGCTCACTTCAATCCTACGAGCAGTACTTC. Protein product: CVSSLQSYEQYF.

The DNA of the CDR3 is TGCGCCAGCAGCTTATCGCGACAATACAATGAGCAGTTCTTC. It codes for CASSLSRQYNEQFF. The chain recombines TRBV5-1 with TRBJ2-1, with no clear D. Germline loops: CDR1 SGHRS, CDR2 YFSETQ. Trimming cost V 2 bases and J 4 bases, with 10 bases left between them. The CDR3 sequence is 14 residues long.

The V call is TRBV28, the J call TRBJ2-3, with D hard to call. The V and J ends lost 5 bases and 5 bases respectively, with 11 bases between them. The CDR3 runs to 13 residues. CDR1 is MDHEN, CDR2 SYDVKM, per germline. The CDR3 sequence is CASSPQKQDTQYF. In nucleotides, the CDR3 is TGTGCCAGCAGTCCCCAGAAGCAAGATACGCAGTATTTT.

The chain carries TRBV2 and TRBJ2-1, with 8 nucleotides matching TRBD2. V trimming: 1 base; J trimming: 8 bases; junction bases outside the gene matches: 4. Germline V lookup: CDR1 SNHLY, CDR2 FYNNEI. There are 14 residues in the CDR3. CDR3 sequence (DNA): TGTGCCAGCAGTGAAGGGACTAGCCTTCATGAGCAGTTCTTC. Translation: CASSEGTSLHEQFF.

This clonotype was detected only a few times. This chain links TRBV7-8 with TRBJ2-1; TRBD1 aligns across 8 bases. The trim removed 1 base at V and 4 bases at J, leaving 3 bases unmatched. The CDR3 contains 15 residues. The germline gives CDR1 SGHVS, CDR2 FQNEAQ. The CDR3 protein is CASSLGGQVYNEQFF. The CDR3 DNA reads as TGTGCCAGCAGCTTAGGGGGACAGGTTTACAATGAGCAGTTCTTC.

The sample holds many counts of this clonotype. CDR3 in DNA: TGTGCCAGCAGTAGGGAAGAGACCCAGTACTTC. Amino acid sequence: CASSREETQYF. V is TRBV28 and J is TRBJ2-5; D is uncertain. Germline V CDR1 and CDR2: MDHEN, SYDVKM. Trimming removed 5 bases from V and 3 bases from J, with 4 bases in between. The CDR3 contains 11 residues.

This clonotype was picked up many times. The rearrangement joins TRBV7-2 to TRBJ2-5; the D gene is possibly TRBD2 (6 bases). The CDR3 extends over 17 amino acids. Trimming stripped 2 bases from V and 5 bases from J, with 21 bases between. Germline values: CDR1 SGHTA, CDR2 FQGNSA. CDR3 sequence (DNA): TGTGCCAGCAGCTTATCGGAAGTAGCGGCCCTACTTGAGACCCAGTACTTC. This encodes CASSLSEVAALLETQYF.